Shown below are 10 T cell receptor beta chains from a single sample sequenced in a study of blood T cell repertoires in COVID-19. Here immunoSEQ multiplex PCR was the method, and the copy in TCRdb shows in-frame clones only, minus some. The profile shows about 330,000 clones, 65% to 85% of them singletons. The sequenced sample was peripheral blood. These receptors originate from a woman aged 50 to 60 with acute or convalescent COVID-19.

This chain links TRBV10-3 with TRBJ2-3; the match to TRBD2 covers 9 bases. Losses at the gene ends were 10 bases for V and 3 bases for J; bases not matched to a gene: 5. Germline V gene data show CDR1 as ENHRY and CDR2 as SYGVKD. The CDR3 has 13 residues. The CDR3 coding sequence is TGTGCCACCCGTGGACTAGCGACAGATACGCAGTATTTT. It encodes CATRGLATDTQYF.

In DNA, the CDR3 is TGCGCCAGCAGCTTGGTAAGCGGGGGGCCCCCCTACGAGCAGTACGTC. Amino acids: CASSLVSGGPPYEQYV. The V gene is TRBV5-1, the J gene TRBJ2-7, with TRBD2 matching 9 bases. The trim removed 0 bases at V and 2 bases at J, leaving 6 bases unmatched. Germline lookup yields CDR1 SGHRS and CDR2 YFSETQ. The CDR3 length is 16 residues.

The genes are TRBV5-1 and TRBJ2-3, with D possibly matching TRBD1 (6 bases). Germline CDR1 is SGHRS and CDR2 is YFSETQ. V lost 4 bases, J lost 7 bases, and 22 bases lay in between. The length of the CDR3 is 16 residues. Here the CDR3 reads CASSPSNRAGVNTQYF. Here the CDR3 DNA reads TGCGCCAGCAGCCCTTCAAACAGGGCAGGGGTGAATACGCAGTATTTT. Filled out from reference TRBV5-1 and TRBJ2-3, the complete variable domain reads KAGVTQTPRYLIKTRGQQVTLSCSPISGHRSVSWYQQTPGQGLQFLFEYFSETQRNKGNFPGRFSGRQFSNSRSEMNVSTLELGDSALYLCASSPSNRAGVNTQYFGPGTRLTVL.

Comments on this clone: The sample carries other DNA sequences with the same CDR3. The chain has TRBV6-5 and TRBJ1-5; 8 nucleotides line up with TRBD1. Trimming cost V 6 bases and J 2 bases; bases outside gene matches: 3. Germline lookup yields CDR1 MNHEY and CDR2 SVGAGI. This CDR3 is 14 amino acids long. CDR3 sequence reads: CASREGQGNQPQHF. As DNA, the CDR3 is TGTGCCAGCAGGGAGGGACAGGGCAATCAGCCCCAGCATTTT.

This clone was seen a few times. This rearrangement joins TRBV6-4 to TRBJ2-2; 8 nucleotides align to TRBD1. Germline trimming cut 2 bases from V and 1 base from J; bases unmatched to any gene: 0. Germline V CDR1 and CDR2: MRHNA, SNTAGT. This CDR3 is built from 15 residues. The CDR3 loop reads CASSDGTGNTGELFF. Written as DNA, the CDR3 is TGTGCCAGCAGTGACGGGACAGGGAACACCGGGGAGCTGTTTTTT.

This clone was seen a handful of times. The chain combines TRBV6-5 with TRBJ2-5; D is perhaps TRBD1 (5 bases). CDR1 MNHEY and CDR2 SVGAGI come from the germline V gene. The CDR3 covers 14 residues. V lost 9 bases to trimming and J lost 5 bases, with 19 bases between them. The CDR3 nucleotides are TGTGCCAGTATACTCGGCAGGGTTCAGGAGACCCAGTACTTC. This codes for CASILGRVQETQYF.

This clone has a handful of counts. The chain combines TRBV25-1 with TRBJ1-6, with a possible D match to TRBD1 (6 bases). Deletions cut 3 bases from V and 12 bases from J, with 12 bases between. This CDR3 is built from 13 residues. CDR1 and CDR2 from the germline V gene are MGHDK and SYGVNS. Written as DNA, the CDR3 is TGTGCCAGCAGTGATCGGACAGTTCTACCCCTCCACTTT. Translating gives CASSDRTVLPLHF. Using reference TRBV25-1 and TRBJ1-6 for the parts outside the CDR3, the full variable domain is EADIYQTPRYLVIGTGKKITLECSQTMGHDKMYWYQQDPGMELHLIHYSYGVNSTEKGDLSSESTVSRIRTEHFPLTLESARPSHTSQYLCASSDRTVLPLHFGNGTRLTVT.

The chain joins TRBV24-1 to TRBJ1-5; D is uncertain. CDR1 and CDR2 (germline): KGHDR, SFDVKD. The length of the CDR3 is 14 residues. Trimming pared 3 bases from V and 5 bases from J, leaving 10 bases between. The CDR3 reads CATSDADGDQPQHF. DNA for the CDR3: TGTGCCACCAGTGATGCGGACGGGGATCAGCCCCAGCATTTT.

This clone has more than one count but fewer than ten. This chain joins TRBV5-4 and TRBJ2-7, with D possibly TRBD2 on 5 matching bases. Germline-derived CDR1 and CDR2 are SGHNT and YYREEE (reference sequence). Trimming removed 0 bases at V and 4 bases at J, with 8 bases between. CDR3 length: 13 residues. CDR3 sequence: CASSLARGYEQYF. CDR3 sequence (DNA): TGTGCCAGCAGCTTGGCCCGGGGTTACGAGCAGTACTTC.

The chain combines TRBV9 with TRBJ2-3; 10 bases agree with TRBD2. The V and J ends lost 1 base and 3 bases, in that order; junction bases with no gene match: 5. The length of the CDR3 is 16 residues. Germline CDR1 is SGDLS and CDR2 is YYNGEE. CDR3 in DNA: TGTGCCAGCAGCGTATTGATAGCGGGAGGAACAGATACGCAGTATTTT. It codes for CASSVLIAGGTDTQYF.